This record looks at one T cell receptor beta chain sequence and its context. Its antigen is not known. These data are taken from a study of shared clonotypes between healthy human individuals. Background on the study: Each donor had three CD4 naive, three CD4 memory, two CD8 naive and one CD8 memory plate. Study results and limitations: The donor pool, a small one, limited the genetic and exposure-history diversity represented.

This CDR3 comprises 18 residues. The V end lost 0 bases, the J end lost 0 bases, and 12 bases lay between the germline ends. From germline, CDR1 is KGHSH and CDR2 LQKENI. It was across several immunoSEQ plates that each subset's genomic DNA was evenly split. Methods used by the authors: Filtering differed, since immunoSEQ gave only junction sequences and no quality scores. Produced via immunoSEQ multiplex PCR; TCRdb's table is partial and in-frame only. The DNA gave D and trimming, while V, J and clone size come from that table. The sample lists about 2.4 million clones, under 95% seen once, with approximately 0.36% in the top ten.

The V call is TRBV18, the J call TRBJ2-6; TRBD1 might be the D (6 bases). The sample comprised naive CD4+ T cells from PBMCs. Subset described: CD45RA+ positively selected. This receptor was obtained from a man between 18 and 29 years old in good health. Some clones in this sample may be carry-over from other donors' samples. The CDR3 reads CASSPPGQATSGANVLTF. In DNA, the CDR3 is TGTGCCAGCTCACCACCGGGACAAGCGACCTCTGGGGCCAACGTCCTGACTTTC.